A single sample gave rise to the 25 T cell receptor beta chains below, sequenced in a study of T-cell memory formation after mild COVID-19. TCRdb fed the 5' RACE reads into MiXCR, producing one record per CDR3 protein. The sample holds 350,000 to 450,000 distinct CDR3 sequences, 15% to 25% seen once. The specimen was PBMCs or a T cell subset sorted from them (not recorded which). These TCRs come from an adult woman who had mild COVID-19 (a few samples of this study predate the infection). Cell type and time point are not known.

The CDR3 DNA follows: TGCGCCAGCAGCCAAGAGGGGCCAGGGACCCAGCATTTT. Protein sequence: CASSQEGPGTQHF. The chain uses TRBV4-1 and TRBJ1-5; weak D call: TRBD1 (5 bases). The germline V and J ends were trimmed by 0 bases and 11 bases, with 11 bases remaining between them. CDR1 is MGHRA and CDR2 is YSYEKL in the germline V gene. The CDR3 spans 13 residues.

This clonotype was counted between two and nine times. CDR3 in amino acids: CATSRDLTGWSNQPQHF. For the CDR3, the DNA is TGTGCCACCAGCAGGGACCTGACAGGTTGGAGCAATCAGCCCCAGCATTTT. V and J are TRBV15 and TRBJ1-5; TRBD1 is a possible D gene (6 bases). V was shortened by 3 bases and J by 1 base, with 16 bases between the two germline ends. Germline V gene sequence: CDR1 LNHNV, CDR2 YYDKDF (reference sequence). The CDR3 sequence is 17 residues long. The full variable domain, with the rest looked up from reference TRBV15 and TRBJ1-5, is DAMVIQNPRYQVTQFGKPVTLSCSQTLNHNVMYWYQQKSSQAPKLLFHYYDKDFNNEADTPDNFQSRRPNTSFCFLDIRSPGLGDTAMYLCATSRDLTGWSNQPQHFGDGTRLSIL.

This rearrangement joins TRBV24-1 to TRBJ2-1; 10 bases align to TRBD1. Germline values: CDR1 KGHDR, CDR2 SFDVKD. With 10 bases clipped from V and 2 bases from J, the junction kept 4 bases outside the gene matches. CDR3 length: 14 amino acids. In DNA form, the CDR3 reads TGTGCCACGGCCGGGACAGGGGCCTACAATGAGCAGTTCTTC. Protein sequence: CATAGTGAYNEQFF.

This clonotype was counted only a few times. V usage is TRBV24-1 and J usage is TRBJ2-6, with D maybe TRBD2 (7 bases). V was clipped by 5 bases and J by 2 bases, with 12 bases between them. The CDR3 length is 16 residues. Germline V gene data show CDR1 as KGHDR and CDR2 as SFDVKD. For the CDR3, the DNA is TGTGCCACCAGTGCTGCGGGGGCGGCTGGGGCCAACGTCCTGACTTTC. Protein product: CATSAAGAAGANVLTF.

This clonotype turned up a few times. This rearrangement joins TRBV6-1 to TRBJ2-3, with D hard to call. The CDR3 has 12 amino acids. The V gene lost 2 bases and the J gene lost 5 bases, with 5 bases spanning the gap. The germline V gene encodes CDR1 MNHNS and CDR2 SASEGT. CDR3 in amino acids: CASSESKDTQYF. The CDR3 coding sequence is TGTGCCAGCAGTGAATCGAAAGATACGCAGTATTTT.

The chain uses TRBV2 and TRBJ2-3; D possibly matches TRBD1 or TRBD2 (6 bases each). Looked up from germline, CDR1 is SNHLY and CDR2 is FYNNEI. This CDR3 comprises 13 residues. CDR3 nucleotide sequence: TGTTACGGGGCAGGGGACTCCCTGGCCACGCAGTATTTT. This codes for CYGAGDSLATQYF.

In this sample, this clonotype turned up many times. The genes are TRBV6-4 and TRBJ2-3, with D perhaps matching TRBD1 (6 bases). The CDR3 loop spans 15 amino acids. Germline CDR1 and CDR2: MRHNA and SNTAGT. The ends were cut back, 3 bases at V and 7 bases at J, with 17 bases in the middle. The chain's CDR3 is CASSEGTRTRYTQYF. For the CDR3, the DNA is TGTGCCAGCAGTGAGGGGACACGCACCCGTTATACGCAGTATTTT.

In DNA, the CDR3 is TGCAGTGCTAAGAGTTTGGCGCTGACGTACGAGCAGTACTTC. Its protein product is CSAKSLALTYEQYF. The chain combines TRBV20-1 with TRBJ2-7; D remains ambiguous. The CDR3 has 14 residues. The V end was cut by 4 bases, the J end by 4 bases, with 17 bases between. Germline V CDR1 and CDR2: DFQATT, SNEGSKA (reference sequence).

This clonotype was seen more than once but under ten times. The chain employs TRBV7-3 and TRBJ2-3; 10 nucleotides match TRBD2. CDR3 length: 15 amino acids. CDR1 and CDR2 (germline): SGHTA, FQGTGA. V shed 5 bases, J shed 6 bases, and the junction held 8 bases outside the gene matches. CDR3 sequence reads: CASSADLAGVDTQYF. The CDR3 DNA is TGTGCCAGCAGCGCCGATCTAGCGGGAGTTGATACGCAGTATTTT.

This clonotype was seen only a few times. The gene calls are TRBV7-9 and TRBJ1-2; no clear D gene. This CDR3 spans 12 amino acids. Trimming took 3 bases from V and 8 from J, leaving 10 bases between them. The germline V gene has CDR1 SEHNR and CDR2 FQNEAQ (reference sequence). CDR3 sequence: CASSFRGEGYTF. CDR3 DNA: TGTGCCAGCAGCTTCCGGGGAGAGGGCTACACCTTC. Full variable domain (rest looked up from reference TRBV7-9 and TRBJ1-2): DTGVSQNPRHKITKRGQNVTFRCDPISEHNRLYWYRQTLGQGPEFLTYFQNEAQLEKSRLLSDRFSAERPKGSFSTLEIQRTEQGDSAMYLCASSFRGEGYTFGSGTRLTVV.

The chain has TRBV20-1 and TRBJ2-3; D is possibly TRBD1 (5 bases). The CDR3 contains 15 residues. Germline values: CDR1 DFQATT, CDR2 SNEGSKA (reference sequence). V was clipped by 3 bases and J by 6 bases, with 19 bases between them. The CDR3 DNA reads as TGCAGTGCTAGGCCCATCCAGGGTTTTGGGGATACGCAGTATTTT. This encodes CSARPIQGFGDTQYF.

A few counts support this clonotype. The chain joins TRBV5-1 to TRBJ2-7, with TRBD2 identical over 9 bases. The CDR3 extends over 16 amino acids. Germline CDR1 and CDR2: SGHRS and YFSETQ. V dropped 1 base and J dropped 7; count of bases not matched to a gene: 12. The CDR3 protein is CASSLRGGGDVREQYF. As DNA, the CDR3 is TGCGCCAGCAGCTTGAGAGGCGGGGGGGATGTCAGGGAGCAGTACTTC.

The chain joins TRBV12-3 or TRBV12-4 to TRBJ1-2, with D maybe TRBD1 (6 bases). Between the trimmed V and J ends, which lost 3 bases and 6 bases, there was a span of 17 bases. The CDR3 totals 15 residues. This chain's CDR3 is CASSFSQGGRNGYTF. The CDR3 nucleotides read TGTGCCAGCAGTTTTTCACAGGGTGGAAGGAATGGCTACACCTTC.

This clonotype was seen a few times. The CDR3 is CASSSGTGMENIQYF. The CDR3 DNA follows: TGTGCCAGCAGCTCAGGGACAGGGATGGAAAACATTCAGTACTTC. The chain recombines TRBV7-9 with TRBJ2-4, with TRBD1 matching over 9 bases. Germline V gives CDR1 SEHNR, CDR2 FQNEAQ (reference sequence). This CDR3 is 15 amino acids long. J lost 5 bases, V lost 4 bases, and 6 bases had no gene match.

This clonotype was seen a handful of times. This chain uses TRBV7-8 with TRBJ2-1; D not certain. CDR3 length equals 13 residues. V lost 1 base to trimming and J lost 7 bases, with 8 bases between them. Per the germline V gene, CDR1 is SGHVS and CDR2 is FQNEAQ. In DNA form, the CDR3 reads TGTGCCAGCAGCTTAGAATTTGCTAATGAGCAGTTCTTC. As protein: CASSLEFANEQFF.

This clonotype was found a few times. This chain connects TRBV7-9 to TRBJ1-6; D possibly corresponds to TRBD1 (6 bases). There are 14 residues in the CDR3. Per the germline V gene, CDR1 is SEHNR and CDR2 is FQNEAQ (reference sequence). The ends were cut back, 2 bases at V and 9 bases at J, with 11 bases in the middle. Written as DNA, the CDR3 is TGTGCCAGCAGCTTATCAGGGGAAGGTTCACCCCTCCACTTT. Encoded protein: CASSLSGEGSPLHF.

In its sample, this clonotype was seen a few times. The chain joins TRBV4-2 to TRBJ2-2; D gene ambiguous. Trimming removed 0 bases from V and 3 bases from J, with 11 bases in between. Germline CDR1 reads LGHNA; CDR2 reads YNFKEQ. CDR3 length: 16 residues. As DNA, the CDR3 is TGTGCCAGCAGCCAAGAAAGAAGGGTGTACACCGGGGAGCTGTTTTTT. It is translated as CASSQERRVYTGELFF.

J is TRBJ2-5 and V is TRBV7-2; D uncertain. Germline-derived CDR1 and CDR2 are SGHTA and FQGNSA. The CDR3 length is 11 residues. Trimming stripped 5 bases from V and 6 bases from J, with 7 bases between. The CDR3 protein is CASSAIQTQYF. CDR3 bases: TGTGCCAGCAGCGCCATTCAGACCCAGTACTTC. Based on the CDR3 plus reference TRBV7-2 and TRBJ2-5, the full variable domain is GAGVSQSPSNKVTEKGKDVELRCDPISGHTALYWYRQSLGQGLEFLIYFQGNSAPDKSGLPSDRFSAERTGGSVSTLTIQRTQQEDSAVYLCASSAIQTQYFGPGTRLLVL.

The CDR3 DNA reads as TGTGCCAGCAGCCAAGTCGCCAATCTAGGGGAGACCCAGTACTTC. This translates into CASSQVANLGETQYF. V and J are TRBV4-2 and TRBJ2-5; D is unclear. Germline loops: CDR1 LGHNA, CDR2 YNFKEQ. V lost 1 base and J 5 bases, leaving 14 bases between the germline ends. CDR3 length: 15 amino acids.

The chain joins TRBV5-5 to TRBJ2-3; either TRBD1 or TRBD2 may fit D (6 bases each). CDR1 SGHKS and CDR2 YYEKEE come from the germline V gene (reference sequence). This CDR3 is 16 amino acids long. With 6 bases removed from V and 3 bases from J, the gap between germline ends came to 20 bases. CDR3 nucleotide sequence: TGTGCCAGCACCACCCGGGGGCTAGCGCGTACAGATACGCAGTATTTT. This codes for CASTTRGLARTDTQYF. The entire variable domain, with the rest obtained from reference TRBV5-5 and TRBJ2-3, is as follows: DAGVTQSPTHLIKTRGQQVTLRCSPISGHKSVSWYQQVLGQGPQFIFQYYEKEERGRGNFPDRFSARQFPNYSSELNVNALLLGDSALYLCASTTRGLARTDTQYFGPGTRLTVL.

The chain couples TRBV12-3 or TRBV12-4 to TRBJ1-2; D unresolved. The CDR3 runs to 13 residues. V lost 2 bases and J lost 8, with 12 bases in between. The CDR3 nucleotides are TGTGCCAGCAGTTTAAACAGCTTTAAGGGCTACACCTTC. Translated: CASSLNSFKGYTF.

This clonotype was seen only a few times. The chain has TRBV5-1 and TRBJ2-7; the match to TRBD1 covers 9 bases. Germline CDR1 and CDR2: SGHRS and YFSETQ. CDR3 length equals 15 residues. The trim removed 4 bases at V and 2 bases at J, leaving 7 bases unmatched. The CDR3 sequence is CASSDDRGKTYEQYF. CDR3 in DNA: TGCGCCAGCAGCGATGACAGGGGGAAGACCTACGAGCAGTACTTC.

The sample holds a few counts of this clonotype. The rearrangement uses TRBV6-2 or TRBV6-3 and TRBJ2-1, with D tentatively TRBD1 (6 bases). This CDR3 has 14 amino acids. CDR1 and CDR2 (germline): MNHEY, SVGEGT. V was clipped by 5 bases and J by 2 bases, with 10 bases between them. CDR3 residues: CASSGRGPYNEQFF. The CDR3 bases are TGTGCCAGCAGTGGCAGGGGTCCCTACAATGAGCAGTTCTTC.

The chain uses TRBV6-1 and TRBJ2-1; no firm D call. The germline V gene has CDR1 MNHNS and CDR2 SASEGT. The length of the CDR3 is 13 residues. V was clipped by 0 bases and J by 5 bases, with 5 bases between them. CDR3 residues: CASSEARNNEQFF. The CDR3 DNA reads as TGTGCCAGCAGTGAAGCGCGGAACAATGAGCAGTTCTTC.

The rearrangement joins TRBV6-2 or TRBV6-3 to TRBJ2-7; possibly TRBD1 or TRBD2 for D (5 bases each). The CDR3 has 14 residues. The V end was cut by 8 bases, the J end by 7 bases, with 21 bases between. The germline gives CDR1 MNHEY, CDR2 SVGEGT. The DNA for the CDR3 is TGTGCCAGCCTCCCCGGGACGCCTCTCCAAGAGCAGTACTTC. Translated, it gives CASLPGTPLQEQYF.